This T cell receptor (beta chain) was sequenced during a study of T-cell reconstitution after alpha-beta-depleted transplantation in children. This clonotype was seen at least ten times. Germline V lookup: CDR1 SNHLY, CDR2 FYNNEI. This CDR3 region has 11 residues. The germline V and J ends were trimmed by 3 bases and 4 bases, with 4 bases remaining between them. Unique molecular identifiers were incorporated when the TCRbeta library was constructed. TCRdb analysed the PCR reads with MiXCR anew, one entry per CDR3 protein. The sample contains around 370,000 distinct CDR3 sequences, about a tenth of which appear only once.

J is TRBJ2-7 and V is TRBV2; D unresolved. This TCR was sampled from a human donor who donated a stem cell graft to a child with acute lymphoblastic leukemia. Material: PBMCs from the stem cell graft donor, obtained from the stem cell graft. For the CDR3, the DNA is TGTGCCAGCAGTGATTATTACGAGCAGTACTTC. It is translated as CASSDYYEQYF.